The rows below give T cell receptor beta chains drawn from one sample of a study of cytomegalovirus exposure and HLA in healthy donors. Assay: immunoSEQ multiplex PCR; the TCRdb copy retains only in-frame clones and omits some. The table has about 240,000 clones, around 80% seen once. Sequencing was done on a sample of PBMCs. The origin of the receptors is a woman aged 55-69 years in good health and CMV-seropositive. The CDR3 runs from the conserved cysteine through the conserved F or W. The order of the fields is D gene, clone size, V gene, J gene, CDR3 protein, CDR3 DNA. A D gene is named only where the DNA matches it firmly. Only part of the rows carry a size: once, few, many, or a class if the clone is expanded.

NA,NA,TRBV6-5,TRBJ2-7,CASSRLVYRYEQYF,TGTGCCAGCAGCCGACTGGTCTACCGATACGAGCAGTACTTC
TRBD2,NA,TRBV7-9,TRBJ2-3,CSSSSWMTSGRTDTQYF,TGTTCCAGCAGCTCTTGGATGACTAGCGGGAGAACAGATACGCAGTATTTT
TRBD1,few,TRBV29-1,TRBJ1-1,CSVSGQGRPEAFF,TGCAGCGTTTCCGGACAGGGAAGGCCTGAAGCTTTCTTT
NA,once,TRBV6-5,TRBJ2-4,CASSYRDIQYF,TGTGCCAGCAGTTACCGGGACATTCAGTACTTC
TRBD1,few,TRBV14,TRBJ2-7,CASSRGQGNYEQYF,TGTGCCAGCAGCCGGGGACAGGGGAACTACGAGCAGTACTTC
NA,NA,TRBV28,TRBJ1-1,CASRARGDRAFF,TGTGCCAGCAGGGCCAGGGGTGATCGGGCTTTCTTT
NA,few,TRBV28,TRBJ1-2,CASSLKPDRRGYTF,TGTGCCAGCAGTTTAAAACCCGACAGGAGAGGCTACACCTTC
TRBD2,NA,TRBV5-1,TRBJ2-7,CASSDKTSGSYEQYF,TGCGCCAGCAGCGATAAGACTAGCGGAAGCTACGAGCAGTACTTC
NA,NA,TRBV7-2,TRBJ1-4,CASSLGGRQNEKLFF,TGTGCCAGCAGCTTAGGGGGCAGGCAGAATGAAAAACTGTTTTTT
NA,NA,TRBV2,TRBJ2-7,CASRSQGGWSYEQYF,TGTGCCAGCCGCAGCCAGGGGGGATGGTCTTACGAGCAGTACTTC
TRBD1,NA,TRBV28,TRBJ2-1,CASSFGQGAYNEQFF,TGTGCCAGCAGTTTCGGACAGGGGGCATACAATGAGCAGTTCTTC